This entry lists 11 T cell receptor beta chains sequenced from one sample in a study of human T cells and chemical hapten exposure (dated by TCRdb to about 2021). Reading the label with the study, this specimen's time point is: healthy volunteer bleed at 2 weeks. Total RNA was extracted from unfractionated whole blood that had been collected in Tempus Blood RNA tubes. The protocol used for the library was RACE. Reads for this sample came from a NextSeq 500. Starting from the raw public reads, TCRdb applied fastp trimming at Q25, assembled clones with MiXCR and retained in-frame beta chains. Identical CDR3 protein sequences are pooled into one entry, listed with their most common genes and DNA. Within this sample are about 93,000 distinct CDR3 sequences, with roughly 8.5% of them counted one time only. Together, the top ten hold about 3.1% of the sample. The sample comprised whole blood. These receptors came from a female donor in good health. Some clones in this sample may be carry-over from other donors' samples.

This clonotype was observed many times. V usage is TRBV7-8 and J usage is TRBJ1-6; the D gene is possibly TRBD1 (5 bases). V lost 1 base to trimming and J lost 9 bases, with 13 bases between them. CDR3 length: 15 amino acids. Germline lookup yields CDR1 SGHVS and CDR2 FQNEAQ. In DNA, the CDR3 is TGTGCCAGCAGCTTAGATAGCGCCAGGGTTTCACCCCTCCACTTT. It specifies CASSLDSARVSPLHF.

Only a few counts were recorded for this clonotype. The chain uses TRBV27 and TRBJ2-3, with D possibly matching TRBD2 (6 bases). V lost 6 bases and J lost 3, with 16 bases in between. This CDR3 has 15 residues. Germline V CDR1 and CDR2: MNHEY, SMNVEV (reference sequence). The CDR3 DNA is TGTGCCAGCAGACACTTTGGGACTTTTACAGATACGCAGTATTTT. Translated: CASRHFGTFTDTQYF.

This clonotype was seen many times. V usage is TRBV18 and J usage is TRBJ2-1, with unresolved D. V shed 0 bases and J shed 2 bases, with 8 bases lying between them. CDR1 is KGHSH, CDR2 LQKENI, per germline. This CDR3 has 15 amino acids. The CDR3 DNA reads TGTGCCAGCTCACCACCGAATAGACCCTACAATGAGCAGTTCTTC. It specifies CASSPPNRPYNEQFF.

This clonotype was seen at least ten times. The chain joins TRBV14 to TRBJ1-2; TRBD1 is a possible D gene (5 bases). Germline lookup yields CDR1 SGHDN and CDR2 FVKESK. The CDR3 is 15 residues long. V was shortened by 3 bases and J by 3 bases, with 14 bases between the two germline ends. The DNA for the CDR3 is TGTGCCAGCAGCCATCTCCAGGGCGGGGACTATGGCTACACCTTC. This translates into CASSHLQGGDYGYTF.

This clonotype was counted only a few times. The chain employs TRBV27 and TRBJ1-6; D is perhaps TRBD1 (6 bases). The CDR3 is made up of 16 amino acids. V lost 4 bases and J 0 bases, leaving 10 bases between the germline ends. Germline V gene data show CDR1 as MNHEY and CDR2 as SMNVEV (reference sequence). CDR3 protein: CASSSTGSSYNSPLHF. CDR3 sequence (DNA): TGTGCCAGCAGTTCAACAGGGAGCTCCTATAATTCACCCCTCCACTTT.

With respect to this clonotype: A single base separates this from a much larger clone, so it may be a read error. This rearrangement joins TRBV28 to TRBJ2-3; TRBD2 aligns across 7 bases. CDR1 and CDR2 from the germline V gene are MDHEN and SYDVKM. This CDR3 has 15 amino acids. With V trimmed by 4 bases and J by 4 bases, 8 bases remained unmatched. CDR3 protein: CASSSWQGGADTQYF. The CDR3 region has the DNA TGTGCCAGCAGTTCGTGGCAGGGAGGGGCAGATACGCAGTATTTT.

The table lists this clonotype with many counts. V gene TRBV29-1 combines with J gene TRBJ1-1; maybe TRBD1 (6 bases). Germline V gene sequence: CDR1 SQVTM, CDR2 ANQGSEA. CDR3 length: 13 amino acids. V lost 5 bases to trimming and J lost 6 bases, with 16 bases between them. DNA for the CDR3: TGCAGCGTTCAGGAACAGGGACGGCCTGAAGCTTTCTTT. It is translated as CSVQEQGRPEAFF.

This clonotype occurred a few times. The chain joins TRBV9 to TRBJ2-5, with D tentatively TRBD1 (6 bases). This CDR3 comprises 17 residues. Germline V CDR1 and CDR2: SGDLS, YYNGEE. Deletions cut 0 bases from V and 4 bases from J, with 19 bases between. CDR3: CASSVGNVGVRGETQYF. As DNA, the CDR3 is TGTGCCAGCAGCGTAGGAAACGTGGGAGTCAGGGGAGAGACCCAGTACTTC. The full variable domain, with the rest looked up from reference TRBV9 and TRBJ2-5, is DSGVTQTPKHLITATGQRVTLRCSPRSGDLSVYWYQQSLDQGLQFLIQYYNGEERAKGNILERFSAQQFPDLHSELNLSSLELGDSALYFCASSVGNVGVRGETQYFGPGTRLLVL.

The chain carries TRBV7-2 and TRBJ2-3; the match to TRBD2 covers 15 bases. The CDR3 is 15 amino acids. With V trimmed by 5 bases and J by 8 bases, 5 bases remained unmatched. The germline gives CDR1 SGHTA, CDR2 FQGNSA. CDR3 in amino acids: CASSPPGLAGGTQYF. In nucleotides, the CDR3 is TGTGCCAGCAGCCCACCGGGACTAGCGGGGGGTACGCAGTATTTT. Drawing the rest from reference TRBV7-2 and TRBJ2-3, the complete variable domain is GAGVSQSPSNKVTEKGKDVELRCDPISGHTALYWYRQSLGQGLEFLIYFQGNSAPDKSGLPSDRFSAERTGGSVSTLTIQRTQQEDSAVYLCASSPPGLAGGTQYFGPGTRLTVL.

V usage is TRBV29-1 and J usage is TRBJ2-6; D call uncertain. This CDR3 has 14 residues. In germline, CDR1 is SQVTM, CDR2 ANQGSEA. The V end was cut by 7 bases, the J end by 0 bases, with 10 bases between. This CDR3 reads CSAQVGSGANVLTF. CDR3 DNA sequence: TGCAGCGCCCAGGTGGGCTCTGGGGCCAACGTCCTGACTTTC. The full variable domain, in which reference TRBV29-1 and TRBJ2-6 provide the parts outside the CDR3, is SAVISQKPSRDICQRGTSLTIQCQVDSQVTMMFWYRQQPGQSLTLIATANQGSEATYESGFVIDKFPISRPNLTFSTLTVSNMSPEDSSIYLCSAQVGSGANVLTFGAGSRLTVL.

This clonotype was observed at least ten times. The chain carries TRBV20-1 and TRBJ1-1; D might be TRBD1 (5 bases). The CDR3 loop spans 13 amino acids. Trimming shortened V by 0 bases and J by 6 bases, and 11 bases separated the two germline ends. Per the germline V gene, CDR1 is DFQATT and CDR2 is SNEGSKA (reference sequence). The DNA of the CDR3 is TGCAGTGCTAGAGATGCGGGGCTCCCTGAAGCTTTCTTT. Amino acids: CSARDAGLPEAFF.